The 28 T cell receptor beta chains in this list originate from one sample, sequenced in a study of blood T cells in healthy people across ages. Using a J-beta primer mix together with a sample-barcoded 5' primer, a second PCR was run for roughly 6 to 12 cycles. TCRdb re-derived calls from the 5' RACE reads in MiXCR, one entry per CDR3 protein. The sample includes 1.8 million or so distinct CDR3 sequences, about two fifths of them seen just once. Sequencing was performed on blood. The origin of the receptors is a human donor in good health.

In its sample, this clonotype was seen a few times. This chain uses TRBV27 with TRBJ1-1; no clear D. CDR3 size: 16 residues. Per the germline V gene, CDR1 is MNHEY and CDR2 is SMNVEV (reference sequence). Trimming cost V 4 bases and J 2 bases, with 17 bases left between them. The CDR3 loop reads CASSWIPPDINTEAFF. The CDR3 DNA reads as TGTGCCAGCAGTTGGATTCCCCCAGACATTAACACTGAAGCTTTCTTT.

This clonotype occurred many times. The CDR3 DNA sequence: TGCAGCGTTATATCTGTCTACGAGCAGTACTTC. Its translation is CSVISVYEQYF. The rearrangement uses TRBV29-1 and TRBJ2-7; D unclear. Germline CDR1 SQVTM, CDR2 ANQGSEA. V shed 5 bases and J shed 3 bases, with 8 bases lying between them. The CDR3 loop spans 11 amino acids.

The chain has TRBV7-2 and TRBJ2-2; D gene unclear. This CDR3 region has 17 residues. Trimming shortened V by 2 bases and J by 4 bases, and 17 bases separated the two germline ends. Germline V gene lookup returns CDR1 SGHTA and CDR2 FQGNSA. The CDR3, as DNA: TGTGCCAGCAGCTTATTACCCTCGCAAATATTCACCGGGGAGCTGTTTTTT. As protein: CASSLLPSQIFTGELFF. The full variable domain, rest sourced from reference TRBV7-2 and TRBJ2-2, is GAGVSQSPSNKVTEKGKDVELRCDPISGHTALYWYRQSLGQGLEFLIYFQGNSAPDKSGLPSDRFSAERTGGSVSTLTIQRTQQEDSAVYLCASSLLPSQIFTGELFFGEGSRLTVL.

This clonotype turned up a few times. The chain combines TRBV4-1 with TRBJ2-7; D gene unclear. Trimming stripped 4 bases from V and 0 bases from J, with 13 bases between. The CDR3 extends over 15 amino acids. CDR1 and CDR2 from the germline V gene are MGHRA and YSYEKL. DNA for the CDR3: TGCGCCAGCAGCCCCCAGGCGGTAAGCTCCTACGAGCAGTACTTC. Protein sequence: CASSPQAVSSYEQYF.

J is TRBJ2-2 and V is TRBV7-2; a weak D match, TRBD2 (7 bases). V was pared by 3 bases and J by 7 bases, with 18 bases between. This CDR3 is built from 16 residues. From germline, CDR1 is SGHTA and CDR2 FQGNSA. The CDR3 nucleotides are TGTGCCAGCAGCTTTAGTTCGGGGGGCGTCATCGGGGAGCTGTTTTTT. Translated: CASSFSSGGVIGELFF.

This clonotype has a count of ten or more. This rearrangement joins TRBV27 to TRBJ2-7; D might be TRBD2 (6 bases). V dropped 5 bases and J dropped 3 bases, with 11 bases sitting between them. CDR3 length: 13 residues. The V gene's germline CDR1 is MNHEY and CDR2 SMNVEV (reference sequence). The CDR3 spells CASSPGLSYEQYF. The CDR3 DNA sequence: TGTGCCAGCAGTCCGGGACTGAGCTACGAGCAGTACTTC.

The genes are TRBV7-2 and TRBJ1-3; unclear D gene. V lost 0 bases to trimming and J lost 0 bases, with 9 bases between them. From germline, CDR1 is SGHTA and CDR2 FQGNSA. This CDR3 region has 16 residues. The DNA of the CDR3 is TGTGCCAGCAGCTTAGCTCTGGGTCACTCTGGAAACACCATATATTTT. It encodes CASSLALGHSGNTIYF.

In this sample, this clonotype turned up a few times. Germline and junction disagree at one end, which may indicate a read error. This chain uses TRBV15 with TRBJ2-6, with a possible D match to TRBD1 (5 bases). The germline V gene encodes CDR1 LNHNV and CDR2 YYDKDF (reference sequence). This CDR3 is built from 16 residues. The CDR3 DNA is TGTGCCGCCAGCAGAGACAGCACGTCTGGGGCCAACGTCCTGACTTTC. It codes for CAASRDSTSGANVLTF.

The chain couples TRBV15 to TRBJ2-5; D is perhaps TRBD2 (6 bases). Germline-derived CDR1 and CDR2 are LNHNV and YYDKDF (reference sequence). The CDR3 is 13 amino acids. Deletions cut 6 bases from V and 4 bases from J, with 12 bases between. In nucleotides, the CDR3 is TGTGCCACCAGGAAAGGGGAGGTAGAGACCCAGTACTTC. It encodes CATRKGEVETQYF.

The gene calls are TRBV25-1 and TRBJ1-1, with a tentative D call TRBD1 (5 bases). The CDR3 is 15 amino acids. The V gene's germline CDR1 is MGHDK and CDR2 SYGVNS. V gave up 5 bases and J gave up 4 bases, with 17 bases separating them. CDR3 DNA: TGTGCCAGCAGTCCTCATCGGGGGGTCAGCACTGAAGCTTTCTTT. Its translation: CASSPHRGVSTEAFF.

In this sample, this clonotype turned up a few times. J is TRBJ2-6 and V is TRBV20-1; 9 bases match TRBD2. The CDR3 sequence is 17 residues long. V was clipped by 6 bases and J by 4 bases; unmatched bases: 13. Germline V gives CDR1 DFQATT, CDR2 SNEGSKA (reference sequence). CDR3 loop: CSAPGERGAKGANVLTF. CDR3 bases: TGCAGTGCCCCGGGGGAGCGGGGGGCAAAAGGGGCCAACGTCCTGACTTTC.

This chain joins TRBV6-5 and TRBJ1-2; no clear D. CDR3 size: 13 residues. Germline V lookup: CDR1 MNHEY, CDR2 SVGAGI. Trimming removed 0 bases at V and 7 bases at J, with 9 bases between. CDR3 in amino acids: CASSYSSWTGYTF. In DNA, the CDR3 is TGTGCCAGCAGTTACTCGTCCTGGACTGGCTACACCTTC.

This chain connects TRBV10-3 to TRBJ2-5, with TRBD2 matching 13 bases. This CDR3 has 17 amino acids. J lost 3 bases, V lost 4 bases, and 8 bases had no gene match. The V gene's germline CDR1 is ENHRY and CDR2 SYGVKD. The CDR3 protein is CAISGTSGGMQEETQYF. As DNA, the CDR3 is TGTGCCATCAGTGGGACTAGCGGGGGAATGCAAGAAGAGACCCAGTACTTC.

This rearrangement joins TRBV12-3 or TRBV12-4 to TRBJ2-7, with D hard to call. V dropped 5 bases and J dropped 2 bases, with 13 bases sitting between them. This CDR3 is 14 amino acids long. The chain's CDR3 is CASSLLLGPYEQYF. CDR3 DNA: TGTGCCAGCAGTCTACTCTTAGGCCCCTACGAGCAGTACTTC.

In its sample, this clonotype was seen a few times. This chain connects TRBV5-1 to TRBJ2-2; possible D gene TRBD1, 6 bases. The CDR3 consists of 16 residues. Trimming removed 0 bases at V and 2 bases at J, with 11 bases between. Germline-derived CDR1 and CDR2 are SGHRS and YFSETQ. The CDR3 coding sequence is TGCGCCAGCAGCTTGGCAGGGGCCTATAACACCGGGGAGCTGTTTTTT. Residues: CASSLAGAYNTGELFF.

This clonotype has a single count. The chain is built from TRBV20-1 and TRBJ1-5; the D is unclear. In germline, CDR1 is DFQATT, CDR2 SNEGSKA (reference sequence). V dropped 6 bases and J dropped 2 bases, with 17 bases sitting between them. The CDR3 spans 15 residues. CDR3 DNA sequence: TGCAGTGCCACCCCCGGACTAATTGGCAATCAGCCCCAGCATTTT. Its protein product is CSATPGLIGNQPQHF.

The chain couples TRBV30 to TRBJ1-4, with a tentative D call TRBD1 (5 bases). The CDR3 covers 14 residues. The germline V gene encodes CDR1 GTSNPN and CDR2 SVGIG (reference sequence). Trimming left V 3 bases short and J 5 bases short, with 13 bases between. In DNA, the CDR3 is TGTGCCTGGAGCTCCGGGGGAGCAAATGAAAAACTGTTTTTT. Translated, it gives CAWSSGGANEKLFF.

The chain has TRBV20-1 and TRBJ1-4; D not resolved. From germline, CDR1 is DFQATT and CDR2 SNEGSKA (reference sequence). Trimming stripped 3 bases from V and 7 bases from J, with 12 bases between. This CDR3 has 13 residues. CDR3 sequence reads: CSARIFRGEKLFF. The DNA for the CDR3 is TGCAGTGCTAGGATCTTCCGAGGTGAAAAACTGTTTTTT.

This rearrangement joins TRBV2 to TRBJ2-1; TRBD1 might be the D (6 bases). The CDR3 loop spans 16 amino acids. CDR1 and CDR2 (germline): SNHLY, FYNNEI. V lost 2 bases, J lost 7 bases, and 18 bases lay in between. CDR3: CASSEPPQGPVNEQFF. CDR3 DNA: TGTGCCAGCAGTGAACCCCCGCAGGGGCCGGTAAATGAGCAGTTCTTC.

The chain carries TRBV9 and TRBJ2-5, with D possibly called TRBD1 or TRBD2 (5 bases each). Germline V lookup: CDR1 SGDLS, CDR2 YYNGEE. The CDR3 has 13 residues. Trimming removed 2 bases at V and 2 bases at J, with 7 bases between. CDR3 sequence (DNA): TGTGCCAGCAGCGTCGGGGCTCAAGAGACCCAGTACTTC. This encodes CASSVGAQETQYF. Combining the CDR3 with reference TRBV9 and TRBJ2-5 gives the whole variable domain DSGVTQTPKHLITATGQRVTLRCSPRSGDLSVYWYQQSLDQGLQFLIQYYNGEERAKGNILERFSAQQFPDLHSELNLSSLELGDSALYFCASSVGAQETQYFGPGTRLLVL.

This clonotype has just a few counts. CDR3 sequence: CASSLAGRGPYEQYF. CDR3 bases: TGTGCCAGCAGCTTAGCGGGGCGGGGCCCCTACGAGCAGTACTTC. The chain combines TRBV7-3 with TRBJ2-7; weak D call: TRBD2 (6 bases). The CDR3 totals 15 residues. Between the trimmed V and J ends, which lost 2 bases and 2 bases, there was a span of 13 bases. The germline gives CDR1 SGHTA, CDR2 FQGTGA.

This clonotype has a single count. V gene TRBV3-1 combines with J gene TRBJ1-5; TRBD1 might be the D (5 bases). With 3 bases removed from V and 7 bases from J, the gap between germline ends came to 10 bases. This CDR3 comprises 13 residues. Germline CDR1 is LGHDT and CDR2 is YNNKEL (reference sequence). This CDR3 reads CASSHGRAQPQHF. Written as DNA, the CDR3 is TGTGCCAGCAGCCACGGCAGGGCCCAGCCCCAGCATTTT. The full variable domain, in which reference TRBV3-1 and TRBJ1-5 provide the parts outside the CDR3, is DTAVSQTPKYLVTQMGNDKSIKCEQNLGHDTMYWYKQDSKKFLKIMFSYNNKELIINETVPNRFSPKSPDKAHLNLHINSLELGDSAVYFCASSHGRAQPQHFGDGTRLSIL.

The rearrangement joins TRBV29-1 to TRBJ2-1, with D possibly called TRBD1 or TRBD2 (6 bases each). Matching the DNA end better, TRBJ2-7 makes the J call doubtful. Germline-derived CDR1 and CDR2 are SQVTM and ANQGSEA. The CDR3 has 15 amino acids. CDR3 sequence: CSVASTGRRSNEQYF. Written as DNA, the CDR3 is TGCAGCGTTGCCTCCACAGGGAGGCGGAGCAATGAGCAGTACTTC.

The chain recombines TRBV2 with TRBJ1-2, with TRBD1 matching 7 bases. Trimming at V came to 10 bases and at J to 2 bases, leaving 22 bases not matched to a gene. The CDR3 runs to 18 residues. The germline gives CDR1 SNHLY, CDR2 FYNNEI. The CDR3 region has the DNA TGTGCCACATCAAAGATAACAGGGGTGATGGAGGCCAACTATGGCTACACCTTC. Its translation: CATSKITGVMEANYGYTF.

The chain recombines TRBV7-8 with TRBJ1-5; D is possibly TRBD1 (5 bases). The germline CDR1 and CDR2 sequences are SGHVS and FQNEAQ. CDR3 size: 16 residues. The ends were cut back, 1 base at V and 5 bases at J, with 15 bases in the middle. CDR3 nucleotides: TGTGCCAGCAGCTTAGGGTTGGCAGGGTCACATCAGCCCCAGCATTTT. It codes for CASSLGLAGSHQPQHF.

This clonotype has more than one count but fewer than ten. The J gene is TRBJ2-4, the V gene TRBV12-3 or TRBV12-4; 8 bases align to TRBD1. V lost 4 bases and J lost 8; bases outside the gene matches: 13. The CDR3 loop spans 16 amino acids. CDR3 protein: CASSSSTGVRLDIQYF. The CDR3 bases are TGTGCCAGCAGTTCCTCGACAGGGGTTAGATTAGACATTCAGTACTTC.

The chain joins TRBV6-6 to TRBJ2-3; 7 bases fit TRBD1. J gave up 4 bases and V 8 bases, and 3 bases lay outside the gene matches. CDR1 is MNHNY and CDR2 is SVGAGI in the germline V gene (reference sequence). The CDR3 totals 12 residues. The CDR3 here is CASGQGADTQYF. In nucleotides, the CDR3 is TGTGCCAGCGGTCAGGGGGCAGATACGCAGTATTTT.

The V and J genes are TRBV7-2 and TRBJ2-5, with 9 bases identical to TRBD2. This CDR3 has 16 amino acids. V was pared by 3 bases and J by 5 bases, with 10 bases of the junction left unmatched. Germline assignment: CDR1 SGHTA and CDR2 FQGNSA. The CDR3 nucleotides read TGTGCCAGCAGCTTGGTGCTAGCGGGGTCAGGGGAGACCCAGTACTTC. This sequence encodes CASSLVLAGSGETQYF.